This entry lists 31 T cell receptor beta chains sequenced from one sample in a study of T cell responses to AZD1222 COVID-19 vaccine. Repertoires were generated with immunoSEQ multiplex PCR, while TCRdb's copy carries only in-frame clones and drops some. This sample has 110,000 or so clones, with 82% found just once. The material sequenced was peripheral blood, taken on day 0 of AZD1222 vaccination. Receptors were obtained from an adult in good health.

The CDR3 DNA follows: TGTGCCAGCAGCGGGACAGGGGGCCCCGGGGAGCTGTTTTTT. Translating it yields CASSGTGGPGELFF. The chain has TRBV11-2 and TRBJ2-2; 12 nucleotides align to TRBD1. Trimming removed 5 bases from V and 6 bases from J; junction bases left unmatched: 1. The CDR3 sequence is 14 residues long. Germline lookup yields CDR1 SGHAT and CDR2 FQNNGV.

The chain has TRBV6-6 and TRBJ1-6, with D possibly being TRBD1 (5 bases). V shed 7 bases and J shed 10 bases, with 14 bases lying between them. CDR1 and CDR2 from the germline V gene are MNHNY and SVGAGI (reference sequence). The CDR3 is made up of 13 amino acids. CDR3 sequence: CASTAGTQSPLHF. The CDR3 nucleotides read TGTGCCAGCACGGCCGGGACCCAGTCACCCCTCCACTTT.

The gene calls are TRBV4-2 and TRBJ1-2, with D tentatively TRBD1 (6 bases). The CDR3 covers 16 residues. Germline lookup yields CDR1 LGHNA and CDR2 YNFKEQ. V lost 0 bases and J 6 bases, leaving 17 bases between the germline ends. The CDR3 DNA follows: TGTGCCAGCAGCCAAGACGCAGGGGTTTCAGGGAATGGCTACACCTTC. Translated, it gives CASSQDAGVSGNGYTF.

The chain joins TRBV27 to TRBJ2-5; D gene ambiguous. The ends were cut back, 0 bases at V and 2 bases at J, with 4 bases in the middle. Germline loops: CDR1 MNHEY, CDR2 SMNVEV (reference sequence). This CDR3 has 13 amino acids. The CDR3 DNA is TGTGCCAGCAGTTTATCAGGTCAAGAGACCCAGTACTTC. Amino acid sequence: CASSLSGQETQYF.

The V gene is TRBV7-9, the J gene TRBJ1-2; weak D call: TRBD1 (5 bases). This CDR3 is built from 13 residues. Trimming took 11 bases from V and 4 from J, leaving 17 bases between them. Germline values: CDR1 SEHNR, CDR2 FQNEAQ (reference sequence). The CDR3 loop reads CALPGDPSYGYTF. The CDR3, as DNA: TGTGCCTTACCGGGGGACCCCAGCTATGGCTACACCTTC. Supplemented by reference TRBV7-9 and TRBJ1-2, the full variable domain reads DTGVSQNPRHKITKRGQNVTFRCDPISEHNRLYWYRQTLGQGPEFLTYFQNEAQLEKSRLLSDRFSAERPKGSFSTLEIQRTEQGDSAMYLCALPGDPSYGYTFGSGTRLTVV.

V and J are TRBV5-5 and TRBJ1-5; the D is unclear. V gave up 4 bases and J gave up 4 bases, with 18 bases separating them. CDR3 length: 16 amino acids. From germline, CDR1 is SGHKS and CDR2 YYEKEE (reference sequence). CDR3 sequence (DNA): TGTGCCAGCAGCCCGACGGCGGGGTTGAGGAATCAGCCCCAGCATTTT. Translation gives CASSPTAGLRNQPQHF.

The J gene is TRBJ2-7, the V gene TRBV12-5; no firm D call. The CDR3 runs 13 residues. The V and J ends lost 4 bases and 4 bases respectively, with 11 bases between them. Germline V gene lookup returns CDR1 LGHNT and CDR2 FRNRAP. CDR3 region: CASGSGYRYEQYF. CDR3 in DNA: TGTGCTAGTGGTTCCGGGTACCGTTACGAGCAGTACTTC.

This rearrangement joins TRBV6-4 to TRBJ2-3; D gene unclear. Germline CDR1 MRHNA, CDR2 SNTAGT. CDR3 size: 13 residues. V was trimmed by 0 bases and J by 2 bases, leaving 3 bases between them. CDR3 in amino acids: CASSDSATDTQYF. The CDR3 DNA reads TGTGCCAGCAGTGACTCCGCCACAGATACGCAGTATTTT.

The chain has TRBV10-3 and TRBJ1-5, with D hard to call. V was shortened by 3 bases and J by 3 bases, with 6 bases between the two germline ends. The length of the CDR3 is 13 residues. The V gene's germline CDR1 is ENHRY and CDR2 SYGVKD. The CDR3 nucleotides read TGTGCCATCAGTGACACAATCAATCAGCCCCAGCATTTT. The encoded protein is CAISDTINQPQHF.

This clone showed up just once. The chain carries TRBV6-5 and TRBJ1-1; no firm D call. The germline gives CDR1 MNHEY, CDR2 SVGAGI. The CDR3 spans 14 residues. Trimming removed 2 bases from V and 7 bases from J, with 14 bases in between. CDR3 region: CASSYTSRSLEAFF. The CDR3 DNA is TGTGCCAGCAGTTACACTTCAAGATCACTTGAAGCTTTCTTT.

The gene calls are TRBV3-1 (or the pseudogene TRBV3-2) and TRBJ1-1, with D perhaps TRBD1 (5 bases). This CDR3 region has 15 residues. V was pared by 4 bases and J by 8 bases, with 20 bases between. CDR1 LGHDT and CDR2 YNNKEL come from the germline V gene (reference sequence). The CDR3 nucleotides read TGTGCCAGCAGCCGGGAGGACACCTTGAGGGGAGAAGCTTTCTTT. Translation: CASSREDTLRGEAFF.

The chain is built from TRBV29-1 and TRBJ1-5; D unresolved. The V end lost 4 bases, the J end lost 4 bases, and 11 bases lay between the germline ends. Looked up from germline, CDR1 is SQVTM and CDR2 is ANQGSEA. The CDR3 has 13 residues. The CDR3 DNA is TGCAGCGTTGTTGTGGGATCAAATCAGCCCCAGCATTTT. Its protein product is CSVVVGSNQPQHF.

The chain links TRBV5-6 to TRBJ2-7; D is ambiguous. The V end was cut by 2 bases, the J end by 7 bases, with 10 bases between. CDR1 SGHDT and CDR2 YYEEEE come from the germline V gene. The CDR3 has 12 amino acids. In DNA, the CDR3 is TGTGCCAGCAGCTTTGGCGTCCAGGAGCAGTACTTC. This codes for CASSFGVQEQYF.

V usage is TRBV11-2 and J usage is TRBJ1-1; no clear D gene. The CDR3 has 11 amino acids. The V end lost 9 bases, the J end lost 0 bases, and 5 bases lay between the germline ends. Germline V gene lookup returns CDR1 SGHAT and CDR2 FQNNGV. CDR3 amino acids: CASILNTEAFF. CDR3 coding DNA: TGTGCCAGTATATTGAACACTGAAGCTTTCTTT. Full variable domain (rest looked up from reference TRBV11-2 and TRBJ1-1): EAGVAQSPRYKIIEKRQSVAFWCNPISGHATLYWYQQILGQGPKLLIQFQNNGVVDDSQLPKDRFSAERLKGVDSTLKIQPAKLEDSAVYLCASILNTEAFFGQGTRLTVV.

The chain employs TRBV19 and TRBJ2-5; perhaps TRBD1 as D (6 bases). Trimming pared 11 bases from V and 5 bases from J, leaving 9 bases between. CDR3 length: 10 residues. The germline V gene encodes CDR1 LNHDA and CDR2 SQIVND (reference sequence). The CDR3 sequence: CASRGETQYF. As DNA, the CDR3 is TGTGCCTCGAGGGGGGAGACCCAGTACTTC.

This chain uses TRBV29-1 with TRBJ1-2; 8 positions agree with TRBD1. This CDR3 has 15 amino acids. Germline V gene lookup returns CDR1 SQVTM and CDR2 ANQGSEA. The V gene end was trimmed by 3 bases and the J gene end by 6 bases; junction bases not matched to a gene: 12. This chain's CDR3 is CSVEILRGLGNGYTF. The DNA for the CDR3 is TGCAGCGTTGAGATTCTCAGGGGGCTAGGTAATGGCTACACCTTC.

The chain combines TRBV7-9 with TRBJ1-5; D might be TRBD1 (6 bases). This CDR3 has 18 amino acids. V lost 2 bases to trimming and J lost 0 bases, with 17 bases between them. Germline CDR1 is SEHNR and CDR2 is FQNEAQ (reference sequence). CDR3 DNA: TGTGCCAGCAGCTTAATGGGGGCCGGAGGGGTTAGCAATCAGCCCCAGCATTTT. Translation: CASSLMGAGGVSNQPQHF.

The chain recombines TRBV10-3 with TRBJ2-7; 8 nucleotides agree with TRBD2. Trimming cost V 8 bases and J 0 bases; bases outside gene matches: 6. Germline V CDR1 and CDR2: ENHRY, SYGVKD. The CDR3 totals 14 residues. This CDR3 reads CAISQRGPSYEQYF. The CDR3 DNA reads TGTGCCATCTCCCAGCGGGGGCCCTCCTACGAGCAGTACTTC.

The chain joins TRBV27 to TRBJ1-2, with 7 bases fitting TRBD1. With V trimmed by 5 bases and J by 6 bases, 9 bases remained unmatched. The CDR3 loop spans 14 amino acids. Germline V gene data show CDR1 as MNHEY and CDR2 as SMNVEV (reference sequence). The CDR3 nucleotides read TGTGCCAGCAGTCCTCCAGGGGGGTATCATGGCTACACCTTC. This encodes CASSPPGGYHGYTF.

V is TRBV18 and J is TRBJ2-3; 7 positions agree with TRBD2. The V and J ends lost 1 base and 4 bases, in that order; junction bases with no gene match: 5. Germline V gene data show CDR1 as KGHSH and CDR2 as LQKENI. CDR3 length: 15 amino acids. In DNA, the CDR3 is TGTGCCAGCTCACCACAGAGCGGGGAAGCAGATACGCAGTATTTT. This codes for CASSPQSGEADTQYF.

In this sample, this clone turned up a few times. This chain links TRBV6-5 with TRBJ1-2; TRBD1 is a possible D gene (6 bases). The V end lost 3 bases, the J end lost 8 bases, and 19 bases lay between the germline ends. Germline CDR1 and CDR2: MNHEY and SVGAGI. This CDR3 is built from 15 residues. This CDR3 is CASSYPRGLSKGYTF. The CDR3 coding sequence is TGTGCCAGCAGTTATCCTCGGGGGCTGAGTAAAGGCTACACCTTC.

This chain links TRBV7-2 with TRBJ2-1, with 8 bases identical to TRBD1. With 5 bases clipped from V and 6 bases from J, the junction kept 3 bases outside the gene matches. This CDR3 spans 13 amino acids. From germline, CDR1 is SGHTA and CDR2 FQGNSA. CDR3 residues: CASSADRGNEQFF. The CDR3 DNA follows: TGTGCCAGCAGCGCAGACAGGGGCAATGAGCAGTTCTTC.

This sequence joins TRBV4-1 and TRBJ1-2; D remains ambiguous. In germline, CDR1 is MGHRA, CDR2 YSYEKL. V was trimmed by 6 bases and J by 3 bases, leaving 17 bases between them. The CDR3 runs 15 residues. Written as DNA, the CDR3 is TGCGCCAGCAGTCCCACAACCGACCGGTACTATGGCTACACCTTC. This codes for CASSPTTDRYYGYTF.

The chain carries TRBV6-5 and TRBJ1-4; D unclear. Deletions cut 4 bases from V and 7 bases from J, with 10 bases between. Germline V gene lookup returns CDR1 MNHEY and CDR2 SVGAGI. The CDR3 is 13 residues long. The DNA of the CDR3 is TGTGCCAGCAGTTCGGTATACGGTGAAAAACTGTTTTTT. It translates to CASSSVYGEKLFF.

This CDR3 is CASSLTANEAFF. Here the CDR3 DNA reads TGTGCCAGCAGCCTGACCGCCAACGAAGCTTTCTTT. The gene calls are TRBV12-3 or TRBV12-4 and TRBJ1-1, with D hard to call. V lost 6 bases to trimming and J lost 8 bases, with 13 bases between them. CDR3 length equals 12 residues.

The rearrangement joins TRBV29-1 to TRBJ2-2, with 8 positions matching TRBD1. Trimming took 7 bases from V and 5 from J; bases not matched to a gene: 9. This CDR3 is built from 14 residues. CDR1 and CDR2 (germline): SQVTM, ANQGSEA. CDR3 coding DNA: TGCAGCGCTCGACAGGGGATTGTAACCGGGGAGCTGTTTTTT. Encoded protein: CSARQGIVTGELFF.

As concerns this clone: One end of the junction varies from germline; a read error may be responsible. The V gene is TRBV12-3 or TRBV12-4, the J gene TRBJ1-2, with D unclear. This CDR3 has 13 amino acids. This CDR3 reads CASSLDTAYGYTF. The CDR3 DNA follows: TGTGCCAGCAGCTTAGATACAGCCTATGGCTACACCTTC.

In this sample, this clone turned up a few times. This chain links TRBV12-3 or TRBV12-4 with TRBJ1-2; D gene unclear. The CDR3 runs to 13 residues. Between the trimmed V and J ends, which lost 5 bases and 8 bases, there was a span of 15 bases. CDR3 protein: CASSLSVGYGYTF. The CDR3 coding sequence is TGTGCCAGCAGTCTTAGCGTGGGTTACGGCTACACCTTC.

This rearrangement joins TRBV9 to TRBJ2-7, with D possibly matching TRBD1 (6 bases). Trimming pared 2 bases from V and 3 bases from J, leaving 9 bases between. The CDR3 sequence is 13 residues long. Germline V gene sequence: CDR1 SGDLS, CDR2 YYNGEE. As DNA, the CDR3 is TGTGCCAGCAGCGTCTCGGACAGCTACGAGCAGTACTTC. This translates into CASSVSDSYEQYF.

The V call is TRBV11-2, the J call TRBJ2-2; D is perhaps TRBD2 (6 bases). Germline V gene sequence: CDR1 SGHAT, CDR2 FQNNGV. Trimming cost V 4 bases and J 9 bases, with 9 bases left between them. The CDR3 contains 12 residues. The CDR3 region is CASSSGLRELFF. The DNA for the CDR3 is TGTGCCAGCAGCTCGGGACTCAGGGAGCTGTTTTTT. The full variable domain, with the rest looked up from reference TRBV11-2 and TRBJ2-2, is EAGVAQSPRYKIIEKRQSVAFWCNPISGHATLYWYQQILGQGPKLLIQFQNNGVVDDSQLPKDRFSAERLKGVDSTLKIQPAKLEDSAVYLCASSSGLRELFFGEGSRLTVL.

The chain uses TRBV11-3 and TRBJ2-2; weak D call: TRBD2 (5 bases). CDR1 is SGHNT, CDR2 YENEEA, per germline. Trimming took off 3 bases at V and 6 bases at J, with 17 bases between the two ends. This CDR3 has 16 residues. The CDR3 sequence: CASSFRPGGNPGELFF. The CDR3 DNA reads as TGTGCCAGCAGCTTCAGACCAGGAGGTAACCCCGGGGAGCTGTTTTTT.